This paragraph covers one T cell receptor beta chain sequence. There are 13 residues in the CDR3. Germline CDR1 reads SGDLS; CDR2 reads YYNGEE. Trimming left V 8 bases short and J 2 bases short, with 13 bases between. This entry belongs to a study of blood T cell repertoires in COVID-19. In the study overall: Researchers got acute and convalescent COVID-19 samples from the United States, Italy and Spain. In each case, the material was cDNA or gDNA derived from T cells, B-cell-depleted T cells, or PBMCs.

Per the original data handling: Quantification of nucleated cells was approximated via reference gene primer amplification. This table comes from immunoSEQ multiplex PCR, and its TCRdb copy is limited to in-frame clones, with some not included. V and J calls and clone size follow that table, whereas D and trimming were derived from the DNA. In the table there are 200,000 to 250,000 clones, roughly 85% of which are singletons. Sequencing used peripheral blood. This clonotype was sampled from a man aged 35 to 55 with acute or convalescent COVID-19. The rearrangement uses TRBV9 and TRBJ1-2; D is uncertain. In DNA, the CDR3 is TGTGCCAGAGCCCTGGGCGGGAACTATGGCTACACCTTC. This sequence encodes CARALGGNYGYTF.